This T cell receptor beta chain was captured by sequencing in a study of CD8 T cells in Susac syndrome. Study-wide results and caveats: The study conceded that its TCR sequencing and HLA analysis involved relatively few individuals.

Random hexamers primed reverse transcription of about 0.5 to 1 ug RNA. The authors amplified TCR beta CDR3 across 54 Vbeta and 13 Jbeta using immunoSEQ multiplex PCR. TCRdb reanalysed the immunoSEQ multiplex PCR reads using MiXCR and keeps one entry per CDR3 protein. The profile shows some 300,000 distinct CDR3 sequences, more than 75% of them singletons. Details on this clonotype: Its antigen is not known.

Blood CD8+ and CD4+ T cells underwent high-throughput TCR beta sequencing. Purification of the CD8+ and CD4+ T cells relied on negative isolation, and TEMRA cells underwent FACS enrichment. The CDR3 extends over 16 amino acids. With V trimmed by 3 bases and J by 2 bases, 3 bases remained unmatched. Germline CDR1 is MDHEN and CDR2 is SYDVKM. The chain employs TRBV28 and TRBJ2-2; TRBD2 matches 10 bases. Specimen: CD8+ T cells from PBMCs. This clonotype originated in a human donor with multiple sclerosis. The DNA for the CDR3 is TGTGCCAGCAGTTTGGGACTAGCGTTAAACACCGGGGAGCTGTTTTTT. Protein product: CASSLGLALNTGELFF.